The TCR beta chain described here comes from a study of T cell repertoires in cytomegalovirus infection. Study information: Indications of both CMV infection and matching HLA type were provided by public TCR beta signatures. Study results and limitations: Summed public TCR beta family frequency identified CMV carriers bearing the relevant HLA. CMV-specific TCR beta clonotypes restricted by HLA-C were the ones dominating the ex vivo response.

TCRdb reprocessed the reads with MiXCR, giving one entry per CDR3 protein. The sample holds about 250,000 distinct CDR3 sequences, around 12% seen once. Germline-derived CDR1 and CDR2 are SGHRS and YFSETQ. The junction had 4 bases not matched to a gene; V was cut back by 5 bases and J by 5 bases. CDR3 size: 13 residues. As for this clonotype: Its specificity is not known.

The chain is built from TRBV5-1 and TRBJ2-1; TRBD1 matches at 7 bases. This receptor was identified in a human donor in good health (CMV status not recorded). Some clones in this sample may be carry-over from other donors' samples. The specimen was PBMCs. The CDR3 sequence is CASSRQGNNEQFF. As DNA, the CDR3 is TGCGCCAGCAGTCGACAGGGTAACAATGAGCAGTTCTTC.